Listed below are T cell receptor beta chains from one sample, sequenced in a study of CD8 T cells in Susac syndrome. TCRdb reanalysed the immunoSEQ multiplex PCR reads using MiXCR and keeps one entry per CDR3 protein. The table records around 230,000 distinct CDR3 sequences, around 96% of them present only once. The material sequenced was CD4+ T cells from PBMCs. Receptors were obtained from a human donor with Susac syndrome. The CDR3 runs from the conserved cysteine through the conserved F or W. The order of the fields is J gene, V gene, D gene, clone size, CDR3 DNA, CDR3 protein. The D gene is left open where the match is weak. Rows give clone size only sometimes, using once, few, many, or a class for an expanded clone.

TRBJ2-2 | TRBV7-6 | TRBD1 | once | TGTGCCAGCAGCTCACAGAAGGGGGCCGCTACCGGGGAGCTGTTTTTT | CASSSQKGAATGELFF
TRBJ2-7 | TRBV28 | . | once | TGTGCCAGCAGTTTTGGGACTGGCTGGGGCGAGCAGTACTTC | CASSFGTGWGEQYF
TRBJ2-7 | TRBV28 | . | . | TGTGCCAGCAGTTTTGGGTCGCAAGAGCAGTACTTC | CASSFGSQEQYF
TRBJ1-4 | TRBV20-1 | . | . | TGCAGTGCGATTCACACACGGGGGGGGCTTGAAAAACTGTTTTTT | CSAIHTRGGLEKLFF
TRBJ2-1 | TRBV20-1 | TRBD2 | . | TGCAGTGCTAGACCCCCCCGGGCAACCCCGGGGGGTGAGCAGTTCTTC | CSARPPRATPGGEQFF
TRBJ2-1 | TRBV6-5 | TRBD2 | . | TGTGCCAGCAGTTACCGGTGGGCTAGCGGGAGGAGCTACAATGAGCAGTTCTTC | CASSYRWASGRSYNEQFF
TRBJ2-5 | TRBV29-1 | . | . | TGCAGCGAAAAACGGGACAACCAAGAGACCCAGTACTTC | CSEKRDNQETQYF
TRBJ1-5 | TRBV5-1 | TRBD1 | . | TGCGCCAGCAGCCTCACAGGGGGATTGGGCAATCAGCCCCAGCATTTT | CASSLTGGLGNQPQHF
TRBJ1-2 | TRBV2 | TRBD1 | . | TGTGCCAGCGGACAGGGGGGAAACTATGGCTACACCTTC | CASGQGGNYGYTF
TRBJ2-1 | TRBV30 | . | . | TGTGCCTGGACCCTCGGGGGGCCCGAGCAGTTCTTC | CAWTLGGPEQFF
TRBJ1-5 | TRBV28 | TRBD1 | . | TGTGCCAGCAGGCCGGGACAGGGCTTGGGTCAGCCCCAGCATTTT | CASRPGQGLGQPQHF
TRBJ2-1 | TRBV6-1 | TRBD2 | . | TGTGCCAGCACTCCCGCCGTGGGGCGGGAGGGCCGCAAGTTCTTC | CASTPAVGREGRKFF
TRBJ1-5 | TRBV20-1 | . | . | TGCAGTGCGTCGGACGGAGGCAATCAGCCCCAGCATTTT | CSASDGGNQPQHF
TRBJ2-6 | TRBV3-1 | . | once | TGTGCCAGCAGCCGGAGACGAGTTGGGGCCAACGTCCTGACTTTC | CASSRRRVGANVLTF
TRBJ1-4 | TRBV12-3/TRBV12-4 | . | . | TGTGCCAGCAGTTTGGGCATAGCAACTAATGAAAAACTGTTTTTT | CASSLGIATNEKLFF
TRBJ2-5 | TRBV20-1 | TRBD2 | . | TGCAGTGCTAGTCCCCTAGCGGGAGAGACCCAGTACTTC | CSASPLAGETQYF
TRBJ2-7 | TRBV2 | . | . | TGTGCCAGCAGTGAAGAGAGACGTAACGAGCAGTACTTC | CASSEERRNEQYF
TRBJ2-3 | TRBV5-6 | . | . | TGTGCCAGCAGACCGGCCCCAGGGGCAGGTGATACGCAGTATTTT | CASRPAPGAGDTQYF
TRBJ1-1 | TRBV28 | . | . | TGTGCCAGCAGTTCCCTCGGGAGACTGAACACTGAAGCTTTCTTT | CASSSLGRLNTEAFF
TRBJ2-2 | TRBV7-7 | . | . | TGTGCTAGCAGCCAGGGCAACACGAACACCGGGGAGCTGTTTTTT | CASSQGNTNTGELFF
TRBJ2-1 | TRBV18 | . | once | TGTGCCAGCTCACCGAAACTCCTTGTCAATGAGCAGTTCTTC | CASSPKLLVNEQFF
TRBJ2-3 | TRBV20-1 | TRBD2 | . | TGCAGTGCTAGAGAGGGCATAGCGGGAGCGGGCGATACGCAGTATTTT | CSAREGIAGAGDTQYF
TRBJ2-1 | TRBV5-1 | TRBD1 | once | TGCGCCAGCACAAATCAGGGGGCGCCCTACAATGAGCAGTTCTTC | CASTNQGAPYNEQFF
TRBJ2-2 | TRBV7-9 | TRBD1 | . | TGTGCCAGCAGCTTGGGACAGGGGCTCACCGGGGAGCTGTTTTTT | CASSLGQGLTGELFF
TRBJ1-1 | TRBV20-1 | . | . | TGCAGTGCTGCCCCGGGGGGGCTTAGGGGAGCTTTCTTT | CSAAPGGLRGAFF
TRBJ1-1 | TRBV7-9 | TRBD1 | . | TGTGCCAGCACCGACAAGACAGGGACAATGACTTTCTTT | CASTDKTGTMTFF
TRBJ2-1 | TRBV15 | TRBD2 | . | TGTGCCACCAGCAGACCCGGACTAGCCAACAATGAGCAGTTCTTC | CATSRPGLANNEQFF